This T cell receptor beta chain was identified during a study of T cell changes during pregnancy in multiple sclerosis. Germline assignment: CDR1 SGHVS and CDR2 FQNEAQ. The CDR3 runs 15 residues. V dropped 5 bases and J dropped 2; count of bases not matched to a gene: 9. Using immunoSEQ multiplex PCR, the repertoire was profiled, and TCRdb retains in-frame clones only, with some absent. Here the sample spans 26,000 or so clones, about 90% being singletons. This receptor was identified in a female donor in good health, enrolled as a control in a pregnancy study. Material: peripheral blood, obtained in the first trimester of pregnancy. The V gene is TRBV7-8, the J gene TRBJ2-7; TRBD2 matches at 7 bases. CDR3 sequence (DNA): TGTGCCAGCAGCACCCCCGGGACTACAGCCTACGAGCAGTACTTC. This gives the protein CASSTPGTTAYEQYF.